This passage covers 19 T cell receptor beta chains from one sample sequenced in a study of blood T cell repertoires in COVID-19. Sequenced by immunoSEQ multiplex PCR; TCRdb stores in-frame clones only, minus some. The table has hundreds of thousands of clones, approximately 82% seen once; the top ten hold under 2%. The material sequenced was peripheral blood. Receptors originate from a woman aged 80 or over with acute or convalescent COVID-19.

This chain uses TRBV19 with TRBJ2-7; tentatively, D is TRBD1 (5 bases). From germline, CDR1 is LNHDA and CDR2 SQIVND (reference sequence). This CDR3 has 13 residues. V lost 6 bases, J lost 5 bases, and 14 bases lay in between. The CDR3 spells CASRPQGTHEQYF. CDR3 DNA: TGTGCCAGTAGACCCCAGGGTACCCACGAGCAGTACTTC.

The gene calls are TRBV19 and TRBJ1-5; D gene unclear. Germline CDR1 and CDR2: LNHDA and SQIVND (reference sequence). CDR3 length: 16 amino acids. Trimming took off 0 bases at V and 2 bases at J, with 11 bases between the two ends. The CDR3 spells CASSIEMASGNQPQHF. Written as DNA, the CDR3 is TGTGCCAGTAGTATAGAAATGGCCTCCGGCAATCAGCCCCAGCATTTT.

The chain joins TRBV5-4 to TRBJ2-1, with TRBD2 matching over 13 bases. V lost 6 bases to trimming and J lost 0 bases; unmatched junction nucleotides: 9. The CDR3 has 18 amino acids. Germline V gene lookup returns CDR1 SGHNT and CDR2 YYREEE (reference sequence). For the CDR3, the DNA is TGTGCCAGCAACGGACTAGCGGGAGTAACGGGCTCCTACAATGAGCAGTTCTTC. Translation gives CASNGLAGVTGSYNEQFF. The full variable domain, with the rest looked up from reference TRBV5-4 and TRBJ2-1, is ETGVTQSPTHLIKTRGQQVTLRCSSQSGHNTVSWYQQALGQGPQFIFQYYREEENGRGNFPPRFSGLQFPNYSSELNVNALELDDSALYLCASNGLAGVTGSYNEQFFGPGTRLTVL.

Only a few counts were recorded for this clone. The chain joins TRBV7-2 to TRBJ1-5; the match to TRBD1 covers 8 bases. The ends lost 5 bases at V and 6 bases at J; junction bases unmatched: 9. CDR1 and CDR2 (germline): SGHTA, FQGNSA. There are 15 residues in the CDR3. The CDR3 DNA follows: TGTGCCAGCAGCCTGAGGACAGGGTGGGGTCAGCCCCAGCATTTT. It encodes CASSLRTGWGQPQHF. Full variable domain (outside the CDR3, taken from reference TRBV7-2 and TRBJ1-5): GAGVSQSPSNKVTEKGKDVELRCDPISGHTALYWYRQSLGQGLEFLIYFQGNSAPDKSGLPSDRFSAERTGGSVSTLTIQRTQQEDSAVYLCASSLRTGWGQPQHFGDGTRLSIL.

This clone appeared once. This chain uses TRBV18 with TRBJ2-5; TRBD2 matches 14 bases. Germline V lookup: CDR1 KGHSH, CDR2 LQKENI. The CDR3 runs 15 residues. V shed 7 bases, J shed 5 bases, and the junction held 6 bases outside the gene matches. CDR3 loop: CASLGLAGVWETQYF. CDR3 coding DNA: TGTGCCAGCTTGGGACTAGCGGGAGTCTGGGAGACCCAGTACTTC.

CDR3 amino acids: CASSATPGLAGDNEQFF. CDR3 DNA sequence: TGTGCCAGCAGCGCCACCCCGGGACTAGCGGGAGACAATGAGCAGTTCTTC. The V and J genes are TRBV9 and TRBJ2-1, with 14 nucleotides matching TRBD2. Trimming at V came to 3 bases and at J to 5 bases, leaving 7 bases not matched to a gene. Germline CDR1 reads SGDLS; CDR2 reads YYNGEE. CDR3 length: 17 amino acids.

This clone was counted between two and nine times. The V and J genes are TRBV6-2 or TRBV6-3 and TRBJ1-5; D possibly corresponds to TRBD1 (6 bases). Trimming left V 0 bases short and J 9 bases short, with 15 bases between. The CDR3 has 15 residues. Germline V gene lookup returns CDR1 MNHEY and CDR2 SVGEGT. The CDR3 sequence: CASSYSGQGNTPQHF. In nucleotides, the CDR3 is TGTGCCAGCAGTTACTCGGGGCAGGGGAATACGCCCCAGCATTTT.

The rearrangement joins TRBV6-4 to TRBJ2-3, with 9 bases that match TRBD2. Germline V lookup: CDR1 MRHNA, CDR2 SNTAGT. V was pared by 4 bases and J by 4 bases, with 3 bases of the junction left unmatched. The CDR3 is made up of 14 amino acids. The CDR3 spells CASSASGDADTQYF. Written as DNA, the CDR3 is TGTGCCAGCAGTGCTAGCGGGGATGCAGATACGCAGTATTTT.

This clone appeared a few times. The chain links TRBV27 to TRBJ2-2; D is uncertain. CDR3 length equals 13 residues. Germline CDR1 reads MNHEY; CDR2 reads SMNVEV (reference sequence). Trimming took 5 bases from V and 3 from J, leaving 7 bases between them. The CDR3 loop is CASSHEYTGELFF. The DNA for the CDR3 is TGTGCCAGCAGTCACGAGTACACCGGGGAGCTGTTTTTT.

The chain is built from TRBV7-2 and TRBJ1-4, with 8 bases that match TRBD1. The V segment lost 5 bases and the J segment 8 bases; nucleotides outside the gene matches: 7. Germline values: CDR1 SGHTA, CDR2 FQGNSA. The CDR3 spans 14 residues. The CDR3, as DNA: TGTGCCAGCAGCCTCAGGGGGCGGGGGGAAAAACTGTTTTTT. Protein product: CASSLRGRGEKLFF.

This clone was counted a single time. The chain carries TRBV7-6 and TRBJ2-3; TRBD1 might be the D (5 bases). Per the germline V gene, CDR1 is SGHVS and CDR2 is FNYEAQ. The CDR3 consists of 13 residues. Trimming stripped 1 base from V and 6 bases from J, with 8 bases between. CDR3 nucleotides: TGTGCCAGCAGCTTAGGGGGCCCGGATACGCAGTATTTT. Residues: CASSLGGPDTQYF.

The genes are TRBV6-1 and TRBJ2-1; a weak D match, TRBD1 (5 bases). Germline V gives CDR1 MNHNS, CDR2 SASEGT. With 3 bases removed from V and 8 bases from J, the gap between germline ends came to 17 bases. This CDR3 is 15 amino acids long. The CDR3 DNA reads as TGTGCCAGCAGTGATAGGGGCAGTAACGAGGATGAGCAGTTCTTC. Its translation: CASSDRGSNEDEQFF.

This chain links TRBV29-1 with TRBJ1-2, with D unclear. The CDR3 contains 12 residues. CDR1 is SQVTM and CDR2 is ANQGSEA in the germline V gene. V was clipped by 0 bases and J by 7 bases, with 9 bases between them. For the CDR3, the DNA is TGCAGCGTTGAAGATTCCGGGTCTGGCTACACCTTC. Amino acids: CSVEDSGSGYTF.

CDR3 DNA: TGTGCCAGCAGAACAGGAGGGGGAAACACCATATATTTT. It encodes CASRTGGGNTIYF. The chain employs TRBV12-3 or TRBV12-4 and TRBJ1-3, with D possibly being TRBD1 (5 bases). V was trimmed by 6 bases and J by 4 bases, leaving 10 bases between them. The CDR3 covers 13 residues.

The chain couples TRBV7-6 to TRBJ1-6; TRBD1 might be the D (6 bases). There are 16 residues in the CDR3. CDR1 SGHVS and CDR2 FNYEAQ come from the germline V gene. V lost 5 bases, J lost 0 bases, and 11 bases lay in between. The CDR3, as DNA: TGTGCCAGCAGCGTTACAGGGAGCTCCTATAATTCACCCCTCCACTTT. Its protein product is CASSVTGSSYNSPLHF.

This rearrangement joins TRBV25-1 to TRBJ1-4; D may be TRBD1 (5 bases). Per the germline V gene, CDR1 is MGHDK and CDR2 is SYGVNS. V dropped 4 bases and J dropped 0 bases, with 9 bases sitting between them. This CDR3 comprises 15 residues. CDR3 residues: CASSGTGATNEKLFF. DNA of the CDR3: TGTGCCAGCAGTGGAACAGGCGCAACTAATGAAAAACTGTTTTTT.

This sequence joins TRBV2 and TRBJ1-2, with D uncertain. The CDR3 runs to 14 residues. Germline V lookup: CDR1 SNHLY, CDR2 FYNNEI. The V end lost 2 bases, the J end lost 2 bases, and 9 bases lay between the germline ends. This CDR3 is CASSERQRNYGYTF. The CDR3 coding sequence is TGTGCCAGCAGTGAAAGACAACGCAACTATGGCTACACCTTC.

This clone was seen more than once but under ten times. This rearrangement joins TRBV5-4 to TRBJ2-2; 12 bases align to TRBD2. This CDR3 has 16 amino acids. Germline lookup yields CDR1 SGHNT and CDR2 YYREEE (reference sequence). Germline trimming cut 3 bases from V and 4 bases from J; bases unmatched to any gene: 4. This chain's CDR3 is CASSSASGRATGELFF. The CDR3 nucleotides are TGTGCCAGCAGCTCGGCTAGCGGGAGGGCCACCGGGGAGCTGTTTTTT.

J is TRBJ2-1 and V is TRBV14; 15 bases agree with TRBD2. CDR3 size: 18 residues. The germline V gene has CDR1 SGHDN and CDR2 FVKESK. The V segment lost 2 bases and the J segment 7 bases; nucleotides outside the gene matches: 9. CDR3 sequence (DNA): TGTGCCAGCAGCCAAATTTCGGCAGGACTAGCGGGGGGGAATGAGCAGTTCTTC. Encoded protein: CASSQISAGLAGGNEQFF.